This T cell receptor (beta chain) was sequenced during a study of patients and donors after allogeneic stem cell transplantation. The CDR3 totals 17 residues. The V end was cut by 6 bases, the J end by 3 bases, with 23 bases between. Germline V gene data show CDR1 as MNHEY and CDR2 as SMNVEV (reference sequence). TCRdb re-called the RT-PCR reads with MiXCR, one entry per CDR3 protein. The profile covers roughly 940,000 distinct CDR3 sequences, with around 17% appearing a single time and about 6% taken by the ten largest. Sequenced material: blood, either unsorted or a sorted T cell fraction (not recorded which). The chain combines TRBV27 with TRBJ1-2; D might be TRBD1 (6 bases). The TCR was taken from a human donor who was either an allogeneic HSCT recipient or a stem cell or donor lymphocyte infusion donor (not recorded which). It is not recorded whose cells these are; they may come from a transplant donor. DNA for the CDR3: TGTGCCAGCAGACCTTTACCCCGAGCAGGGGCGTACTATGGCTACACCTTC. Amino acid sequence: CASRPLPRAGAYYGYTF.